The rows below give T cell receptor beta chains drawn from one sample of a study of blood T cell repertoires in COVID-19. Sequenced by immunoSEQ multiplex PCR; TCRdb stores in-frame clones only, minus some. The top ten clones hold over 2.5% of a sample with approximately 22,000 clones, 80% to 95% of them seen once. The sequencing input was peripheral blood. The receptors derive from a woman in her 70s with active COVID-19. Each CDR3 is given with its conserved first and last residue.

cdr3_length	v_call	cdr3_aa
14	TRBV20-1	CSASRTGAYNEQFF
15	TRBV6-5	CASSQTGLTNYGYTF
13	TRBV12-3/TRBV12-4	CASTQTANYGYTF
14	TRBV23-1	CASSLRVHYQPQHF
14	TRBV2	CASRAGEYYYEQYF
13	TRBV28	CASGVASGNEQYF
15	TRBV19	CASSQRSGGKNIQYF
16	TRBV5-1	CASSLAGTSVNNEQFF
15	TRBV20-1	CSASASGLNTGELFF
15	TRBV19	CASSNGGQMNTEAFF
12	TRBV28	CASSLTGGRAFF
15	TRBV6-1	CASSGATGPTYEQYF
16	TRBV28	CASSLRDTRSGNTIYF
13	TRBV12-3/TRBV12-4	CASSLQGRYEQYF
13	TRBV12-3/TRBV12-4	CASSAQGVGGYTF
15	TRBV10-2	CASSPSQGNTGELFF
15	TRBV10-1	CASSESGRGLIEQYF
15	TRBV28	CASSTPGLAGGEQFF
13	TRBV24-1	CATSDLPGQPQHF
15	TRBV19	CASSIAAGGKQPQHF
14	TRBV20-1	CSASLKGHSYEQYF
14	TRBV6-5	CASSSRGGAETQYF
14	TRBV10-1	CASSDTGDTGELFF
13	TRBV2	CASSVQKNEKLFF
15	TRBV25-1	CASSAPGQATDTQYF
13	TRBV5-6	CASSLSRQEGYTF
17	TRBV4-2	CASSQETRTSGTYEQYF
19	TRBV30	CAWSVLRWIGRAVPYEQYF
12	TRBV3-1/TRBV3-2	CASSQDRWAQFF
14	TRBV6-1	CASSEGGSSYEQYF
17	TRBV5-1	CASSSTTQRAGTGELFF
17	TRBV7-9	CASSWDRVSSGANVLTF
18	TRBV7-9	CASSLVDGSGRAGYEQYF
15	TRBV6-5	CASSYSGQANYGYTF
14	TRBV11-2	CASSLALNQETQYF
14	TRBV28	CASGGGIQVRAQYF
12	TRBV29-1	CSGVILGAEAFF
13	TRBV2	CASSGRGNYEQYF
15	TRBV6-5	CASTPGTGGVSPLHF
13	TRBV6-5	CASSPGGADEQYF
14	TRBV11-2	CASSFGQSTETQYF
15	TRBV4-2	CASSQDPSGVATQYF
14	TRBV5-5	CASSLYRDLYEQYF
16	TRBV5-8	CASSSQGLGSNEKLFF
16	TRBV30	CAWSANQAGGGSPLHF
13	TRBV28	CASSLQGAHEQYF
13	TRBV29-1	CSDYRGLNTEAFF
15	TRBV3-1/TRBV3-2	CASSRDGRRTGELFF
16	TRBV15	CATSRDRGLDHNEQFF
19	TRBV12-5	CASGLSTGTGLADQETQYF
15	TRBV19	CASKEDRTANSPLHF
14	TRBV28	CASSRLAGLAEQYF
15	TRBV18	CASSKTTGGGTEAFF